This passage covers 10 T cell receptor beta chains from one sample sequenced in a study of shared clonotypes between healthy human individuals. TCRdb keeps only in-frame clones here, not all; method: immunoSEQ multiplex PCR. The sample shows roughly 500,000 clones, 70% to 80% of them seen only once. The sequenced sample consisted of PBMCs. All receptors derive from a woman in her thirties or forties in good health. Some clones in this sample may be carry-over from other donors' samples.

CDR3 nucleotides: TGTGCCAGCAGTACCGGACAGGCGTCGAATGAAAAACTGTTTTTT. It encodes CASSTGQASNEKLFF. The chain combines TRBV6-6 with TRBJ1-4; TRBD1 matches 7 bases. The CDR3 covers 15 residues. Germline-derived CDR1 and CDR2 are MNHNY and SVGAGI (reference sequence). V lost 5 bases to trimming and J lost 5 bases; unmatched junction nucleotides: 8.

The chain uses TRBV6-5 and TRBJ1-3; D unclear. The CDR3 sequence is 14 residues long. The germline gives CDR1 MNHEY, CDR2 SVGAGI. Trimming stripped 0 bases from V and 2 bases from J, with 5 bases between. The CDR3 loop reads CASSYSTAGNTIYF. In nucleotides, the CDR3 is TGTGCCAGCAGTTACTCGACCGCTGGAAACACCATATATTTT.

The rearrangement uses TRBV27 and TRBJ2-7; TRBD1 might be the D (5 bases). Germline loops: CDR1 MNHEY, CDR2 SMNVEV (reference sequence). The CDR3 totals 16 residues. V lost 0 bases to trimming and J lost 3 bases, with 15 bases between them. CDR3 amino acids: CASSLSRFTRDYEQYF. The CDR3 DNA reads TGTGCCAGCAGTTTATCTCGGTTCACCAGGGACTACGAGCAGTACTTC.

V is TRBV11-2 and J is TRBJ2-3; TRBD2 matches at 10 bases. J gave up 3 bases and V 1 base, and 4 bases lay outside the gene matches. Germline CDR1 and CDR2: SGHAT and FQNNGV. The CDR3 runs to 16 residues. The CDR3 coding sequence is TGTGCCAGCAGCTTAGGTGCTAGCGGGAGAACAGATACGCAGTATTTT. Protein: CASSLGASGRTDTQYF.

CDR3: CASSHDPWREGLETQYF. The CDR3 DNA is TGTGCCAGCAGTCATGACCCTTGGCGGGAGGGCCTGGAGACCCAGTACTTC. V is TRBV28 and J is TRBJ2-5, with 9 bases matching TRBD2. The V segment lost 5 bases and the J segment 5 bases; nucleotides outside the gene matches: 15. The CDR3 runs 17 residues. CDR1 and CDR2 from the germline V gene are MDHEN and SYDVKM.

The chain combines TRBV2 with TRBJ2-1; TRBD2 aligns across 15 bases. V shed 10 bases and J 4 bases; nucleotides not matched to a gene: 5. Per the germline V gene, CDR1 is SNHLY and CDR2 is FYNNEI. This CDR3 is 15 amino acids long. CDR3 DNA sequence: TGTGCCACACGGGGACTAGCGGGAGGTTACAATGAGCAGTTCTTC. Translated, it gives CATRGLAGGYNEQFF.

The rearrangement joins TRBV19 to TRBJ1-5; D is unclear. V gave up 7 bases and J gave up 5 bases, with 18 bases separating them. CDR1 LNHDA and CDR2 SQIVND come from the germline V gene (reference sequence). The CDR3 is 15 amino acids. In nucleotides, the CDR3 is TGTGCCAGTAATCGGCAGGTCGGAACCCATCAGCCCCAGCATTTT. Amino acids: CASNRQVGTHQPQHF.

This chain joins TRBV9 and TRBJ2-1; no clear D. V lost 0 bases to trimming and J lost 9 bases, with 10 bases between them. Germline CDR1 SGDLS, CDR2 YYNGEE. This CDR3 spans 13 amino acids. CDR3 residues: CASSVEGIREQFF. CDR3 sequence (DNA): TGTGCCAGCAGCGTAGAGGGAATACGTGAGCAGTTCTTC.

The chain carries TRBV7-3 and TRBJ2-7; possible D gene TRBD2, 6 bases. The ends were cut back, 4 bases at V and 3 bases at J, with 16 bases in the middle. Germline CDR1 reads SGHTA; CDR2 reads FQGTGA. This CDR3 spans 15 amino acids. The CDR3 DNA sequence: TGTGCCAGCAGCTCACTTCCGGGACTCGGCTACGAGCAGTACTTC. It yields the protein CASSSLPGLGYEQYF.

The chain carries TRBV11-3 and TRBJ2-7; the D is unclear. The CDR3 has 14 amino acids. The germline V gene has CDR1 SGHNT and CDR2 YENEEA. Trimming pared 5 bases from V and 2 bases from J, leaving 13 bases between. The CDR3 region has the DNA TGTGCCAGCAGCCCTGGTAGGAGCCCCTACGAGCAGTACTTC. Translation: CASSPGRSPYEQYF.